A single sample gave rise to the 19 T cell receptor beta chains below, sequenced in a study of blood T cell repertoires in COVID-19. Method: immunoSEQ multiplex PCR; TCRdb's copy keeps in-frame clones and lacks some. The sample has roughly 200,000 clones; approximately 86% are singletons. Sequencing used peripheral blood. These receptors were collected from a woman under 40 with COVID-19, enrolled during active disease.

The rearrangement links TRBV7-3 to TRBJ2-3; the D gene is possibly TRBD1 (6 bases). Trimming removed 6 bases at V and 2 bases at J, with 9 bases between. The CDR3 runs 13 residues. Germline-derived CDR1 and CDR2 are SGHTA and FQGTGA. The CDR3, as DNA: TGTGCCAGCAGTCGGGACATCACAGATACGCAGTATTTT. Its protein product is CASSRDITDTQYF.

The genes are TRBV6-4 and TRBJ2-3; 8 bases fit TRBD2. This CDR3 has 15 residues. J was trimmed by 2 bases and V by 0 bases; bases with no gene match: 1. Per the germline V gene, CDR1 is MRHNA and CDR2 is SNTAGT. This CDR3 reads CASSDSAGDTDTQYF. CDR3 DNA sequence: TGTGCCAGCAGTGACTCAGCGGGGGACACAGATACGCAGTATTTT.

V and J are TRBV19 and TRBJ2-5, with 7 bases matching TRBD2. V shed 4 bases, J shed 2 bases, and the junction held 4 bases outside the gene matches. CDR1 and CDR2 (germline): LNHDA, SQIVND (reference sequence). CDR3 size: 14 residues. CDR3 in amino acids: CASSTSGGQETQYF. The CDR3 nucleotides are TGTGCCAGTAGTACCTCCGGGGGGCAAGAGACCCAGTACTTC.

The chain is built from TRBV27 and TRBJ2-1; tentative D call: TRBD1 (6 bases). V lost 3 bases, J lost 1 base, and 10 bases lay in between. The CDR3 length is 15 residues. CDR1 and CDR2 (germline): MNHEY, SMNVEV (reference sequence). The CDR3 sequence: CASSFSGASYNEQFF. The CDR3 coding sequence is TGTGCCAGCAGTTTTTCAGGGGCGTCCTACAATGAGCAGTTCTTC.

This clone was detected once. The rearrangement uses TRBV12-3 or TRBV12-4 and TRBJ1-3; D gene unclear. Trimming took 7 bases from V and 8 from J, leaving 9 bases between them. The CDR3 runs to 11 residues. CDR3 nucleotide sequence: TGTGCCAGCAACTCTATTGACACCATATATTTT. As protein: CASNSIDTIYF.

The chain is built from TRBV19 and TRBJ1-5; 7 nucleotides match TRBD1. The junction had 10 bases not matched to a gene; V was cut back by 4 bases and J by 4 bases. Germline values: CDR1 LNHDA, CDR2 SQIVND (reference sequence). The CDR3 loop spans 16 amino acids. Here the CDR3 reads CASSTGTVRGNQPQHF. In nucleotides, the CDR3 is TGTGCCAGTAGTACCGGGACAGTTCGGGGGAATCAGCCCCAGCATTTT.

The V call is TRBV5-1, the J call TRBJ2-5; the D gene is possibly TRBD2 (5 bases). Trimming stripped 1 base from V and 5 bases from J, with 12 bases between. The CDR3 is made up of 14 amino acids. Germline assignment: CDR1 SGHRS and CDR2 YFSETQ. The CDR3 region has the DNA TGCGCCAGCAGCTTGTCATCCGGGGTGGAGACCCAGTACTTC. This sequence encodes CASSLSSGVETQYF.

The chain has TRBV5-6 and TRBJ2-7; possibly TRBD2 for D (7 bases). Trimming removed 1 base from V and 5 bases from J, with 10 bases in between. The CDR3 is 13 residues long. Germline V gives CDR1 SGHDT, CDR2 YYEEEE. The CDR3 region is CASSLRGGDEQYF. CDR3 DNA sequence: TGTGCCAGCAGCTTGAGGGGGGGCGACGAGCAGTACTTC.

The chain couples TRBV7-2 to TRBJ2-5; 9 positions agree with TRBD2. CDR3 length equals 16 residues. The germline V gene encodes CDR1 SGHTA and CDR2 FQGNSA. The ends lost 3 bases at V and 4 bases at J; junction bases unmatched: 9. The CDR3 here is CASSLASGAGGETQYF. As DNA, the CDR3 is TGTGCCAGCAGCTTGGCTAGCGGGGCGGGGGGAGAGACCCAGTACTTC.

This clone was observed once. The rearrangement joins TRBV3-1 (or the pseudogene TRBV3-2) to TRBJ2-3; 9 bases agree with TRBD1. Germline assignment: CDR1 LGHDT and CDR2 YNNKEL (reference sequence). V shed 4 bases and J 3 bases; nucleotides not matched to a gene: 5. The CDR3 sequence is 15 residues long. The CDR3 region has the DNA TGTGCCAGCAGCCCTGGAGACAGGGGGACAGATACGCAGTATTTT. Amino acid sequence: CASSPGDRGTDTQYF.

Only a few counts were recorded for this clone. The V gene is TRBV10-1, the J gene TRBJ1-6; TRBD1 matches 12 bases. The ends lost 11 bases at V and 8 bases at J; junction bases unmatched: 13. Germline-derived CDR1 and CDR2 are WNHNN and SYGVQD (reference sequence). This CDR3 contains 16 residues. CDR3 residues: CAGGTGGLILHSPLHF. As DNA, the CDR3 is TGCGCCGGCGGGACAGGGGGCCTGATCCTCCATTCACCCCTCCACTTT.

V and J are TRBV19 and TRBJ1-2; D uncertain. Germline V gene data show CDR1 as LNHDA and CDR2 as SQIVND (reference sequence). V was shortened by 5 bases and J by 8 bases, with 21 bases between the two germline ends. The CDR3 spans 15 residues. Here the CDR3 reads CASSPEGEGLKGYTF. CDR3 coding DNA: TGTGCCAGTAGTCCCGAGGGTGAAGGTTTGAAAGGCTACACCTTC.

The V and J genes are TRBV3-1 (or the pseudogene TRBV3-2) and TRBJ2-1; unclear D gene. V lost 0 bases to trimming and J lost 9 bases, with 9 bases between them. Germline V gene lookup returns CDR1 LGHDT and CDR2 YNNKEL (reference sequence). CDR3 length equals 13 residues. CDR3 in amino acids: CASSQESGTEQFF. The DNA of the CDR3 is TGTGCCAGCAGCCAAGAATCGGGTACTGAGCAGTTCTTC.

V is TRBV9 and J is TRBJ2-2; 7 bases line up with TRBD1. Germline V gene sequence: CDR1 SGDLS, CDR2 YYNGEE. J was trimmed by 5 bases and V by 4 bases; bases with no gene match: 5. CDR3 length: 14 residues. As DNA, the CDR3 is TGTGCCAGCAGCCCTCACAGGGGAACCGGGGAGCTGTTTTTT. It specifies CASSPHRGTGELFF.

The chain couples TRBV9 to TRBJ1-2, with D maybe TRBD1 (5 bases). Germline-derived CDR1 and CDR2 are SGDLS and YYNGEE. V was clipped by 0 bases and J by 3 bases, with 15 bases between them. The CDR3 is 16 amino acids. CDR3 sequence: CASSVGGRVGDYGYTF. CDR3 DNA sequence: TGTGCCAGCAGCGTAGGGGGCCGGGTAGGCGACTATGGCTACACCTTC.

This chain connects TRBV7-2 to TRBJ1-2, with a tentative D call TRBD1 (6 bases). V dropped 6 bases and J dropped 7 bases, with 18 bases sitting between them. CDR1 and CDR2 (germline): SGHTA, FQGNSA. The CDR3 has 14 residues. This CDR3 reads CASSPRQGSRGYTF. CDR3 in DNA: TGTGCCAGCAGTCCAAGGCAGGGGAGTCGTGGCTACACCTTC.

This clone was seen just once. V is TRBV15 and J is TRBJ2-3; 9 bases are a match to TRBD1. CDR1 LNHNV and CDR2 YYDKDF come from the germline V gene (reference sequence). The CDR3 runs 14 residues. The V gene end was trimmed by 8 bases and the J gene end by 6 bases; junction bases not matched to a gene: 9. This CDR3 reads CATSGTGFLDTQYF. CDR3 bases: TGTGCCACCTCCGGGACAGGGTTTTTGGATACGCAGTATTTT.

V gene TRBV12-3 or TRBV12-4 combines with J gene TRBJ1-2; unclear D gene. The CDR3 spans 12 residues. V was clipped by 3 bases and J by 4 bases, with 6 bases between them. As DNA, the CDR3 is TGTGCCAGCAGTTTTCAGTCCTATGGCTACACCTTC. It yields the protein CASSFQSYGYTF.

The chain joins TRBV7-9 to TRBJ1-4; D perhaps matches TRBD1 (6 bases). V lost 1 base to trimming and J lost 7 bases, with 13 bases between them. Per the germline V gene, CDR1 is SEHNR and CDR2 is FQNEAQ (reference sequence). The CDR3 is made up of 15 amino acids. The CDR3 sequence: CASSLGGGPGEKLFF. CDR3 nucleotides: TGTGCCAGCAGCTTAGGAGGGGGTCCGGGTGAAAAACTGTTTTTT.